This T cell receptor beta chain originates from a study of T cells in Graves' hyperthyroidism and ophthalmopathy. Overall study findings and caveats: The model forecast ophthalmopathy, anticipating it by a median around 6.5 months before onset.

The V end was cut by 6 bases, the J end by 0 bases, with 21 bases between. From germline, CDR1 is MDHEN and CDR2 SYDVKM. This CDR3 region has 18 residues. This clonotype was seen many times. Its antigen is unknown. Uncontrolled infection, other autoimmune disease, pregnancy or lactation barred patients from enrollment. RNA transcripts gave rise to amplified TCR beta CDR3 regions. Carried out on the TCR CDR3, a first-round RT-PCR used the HTBI primer set. MiXCR, applied by TCRdb to the multiplex PCR reads, yields one record per CDR3 protein. The sample lists about 400,000 distinct CDR3 sequences, roughly 15% occurring once.

The rearrangement uses TRBV28 and TRBJ2-4; D gene uncertain. The sequence came from a woman in her late teens or twenties with Graves' hyperthyroidism. Sequenced sample: blood. This chain's CDR3 is CASSPPTAAAIAKNIQYF. CDR3 nucleotide sequence: TGTGCCAGCAGCCCACCGACCGCCGCGGCGATAGCCAAAAACATTCAGTACTTC.